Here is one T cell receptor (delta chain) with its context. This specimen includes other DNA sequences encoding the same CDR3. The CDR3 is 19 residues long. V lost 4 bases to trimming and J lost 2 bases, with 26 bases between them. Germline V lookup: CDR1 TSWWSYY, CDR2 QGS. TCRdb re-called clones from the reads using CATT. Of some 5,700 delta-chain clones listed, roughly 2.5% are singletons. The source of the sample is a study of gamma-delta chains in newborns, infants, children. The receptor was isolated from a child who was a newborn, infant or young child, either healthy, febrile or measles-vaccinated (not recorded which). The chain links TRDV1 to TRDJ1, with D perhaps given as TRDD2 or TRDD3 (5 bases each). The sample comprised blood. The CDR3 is CALGVRAFFGMFTTDKLIF. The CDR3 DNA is TGTGCTCTTGGGGTCCGGGCCTTCTTCGGGATGTTTACTACCGATAAACTCATCTTT.